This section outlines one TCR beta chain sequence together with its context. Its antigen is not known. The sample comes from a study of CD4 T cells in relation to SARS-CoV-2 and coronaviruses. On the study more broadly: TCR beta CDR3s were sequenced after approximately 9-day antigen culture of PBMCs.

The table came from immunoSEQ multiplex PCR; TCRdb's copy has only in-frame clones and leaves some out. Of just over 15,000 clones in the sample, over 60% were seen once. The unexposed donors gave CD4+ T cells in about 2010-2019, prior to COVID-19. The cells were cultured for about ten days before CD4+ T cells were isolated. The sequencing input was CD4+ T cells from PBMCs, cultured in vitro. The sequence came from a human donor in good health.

CDR3 DNA sequence: TGTGCCAGTAGTACACCCACTGGGCTGAACACTGAAGCTTTCTTT. Translation: CASSTPTGLNTEAFF. The rearrangement uses TRBV19 and TRBJ1-1; D remains unclear. Germline V lookup: CDR1 LNHDA, CDR2 SQIVND (reference sequence). The CDR3 has 15 residues. V was clipped by 4 bases and J by 0 bases, with 12 bases between them.